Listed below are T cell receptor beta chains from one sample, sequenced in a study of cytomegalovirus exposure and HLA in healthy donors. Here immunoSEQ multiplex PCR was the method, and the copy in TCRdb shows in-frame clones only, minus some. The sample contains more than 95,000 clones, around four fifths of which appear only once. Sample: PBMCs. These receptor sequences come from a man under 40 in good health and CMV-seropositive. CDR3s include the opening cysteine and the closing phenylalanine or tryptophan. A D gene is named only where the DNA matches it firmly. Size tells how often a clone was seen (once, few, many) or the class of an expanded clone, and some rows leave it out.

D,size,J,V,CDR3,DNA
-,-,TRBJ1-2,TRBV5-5,CASSLWVRVDYGYTF,TGTGCCAGCAGCTTGTGGGTCAGGGTTGACTATGGCTACACCTTC
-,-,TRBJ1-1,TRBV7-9,CASSYDRHTEAFF,TGTGCCAGCAGCTATGACAGACACACTGAAGCTTTCTTT
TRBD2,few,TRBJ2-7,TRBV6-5,CASRRDYYEQYF,TGTGCCAGCAGAAGGGACTACTACGAGCAGTACTTC
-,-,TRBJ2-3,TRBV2,CASGDAGLTDTQYF,TGTGCCAGCGGTGATGCGGGGCTCACAGATACGCAGTATTTT
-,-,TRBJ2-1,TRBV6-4,CASSESGGLPNNEQFF,TGTGCCAGCAGTGAAAGTGGGGGACTGCCAAACAATGAGCAGTTCTTC
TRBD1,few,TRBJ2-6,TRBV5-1,CASSFLTGAGANVLTF,TGCGCCAGCAGCTTTCTTACAGGGGCCGGGGCCAACGTCCTGACTTTC
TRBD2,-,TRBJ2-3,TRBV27,CASSLMGLAFPDTQYF,TGTGCCAGCAGTTTAATGGGACTAGCCTTTCCAGATACGCAGTATTTT
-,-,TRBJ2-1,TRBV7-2,CASLPWPGNEQFF,TGTGCCAGCCTACCCTGGCCAGGGAATGAGCAGTTCTTC
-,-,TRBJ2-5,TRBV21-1,CASSNGSGSPQETQYF,TGTGCCAGCAGCAACGGTAGCGGGAGCCCGCAAGAGACCCAGTACTTC
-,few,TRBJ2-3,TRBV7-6,CASSLVSADTQYF,TGTGCCAGCAGCTTAGTAAGCGCAGATACGCAGTATTTT
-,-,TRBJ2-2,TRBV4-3,CASSQRDFTGELFF,TGCGCCAGCAGCCAGCGGGACTTTACCGGGGAGCTGTTTTTT
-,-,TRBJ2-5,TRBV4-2,CASSHKSGSVQETQYF,TGTGCCAGCAGCCATAAGAGCGGTTCGGTCCAAGAGACCCAGTACTTC
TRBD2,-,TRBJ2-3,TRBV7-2,CASSLAVTSGSTDTQYF,TGTGCCAGCAGCTTAGCGGTAACTAGCGGGAGCACAGATACGCAGTATTTT
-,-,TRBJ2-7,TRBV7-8,CASSSIDSSYEQYF,TGTGCCAGCAGCTCAATTGACAGCTCCTACGAGCAGTACTTC
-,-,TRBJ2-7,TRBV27,CASSLSARAGEQYF,TGTGCCAGCAGTTTATCGGCCAGGGCAGGCGAGCAGTACTTC
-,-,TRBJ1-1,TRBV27,CASRSLNTEAFF,TGTGCCAGCAGGTCCTTGAACACTGAAGCTTTCTTT
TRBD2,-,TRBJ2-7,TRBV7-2,CASSLVSSGSGYEQYF,TGTGCCAGCAGCTTAGTTAGTAGCGGGAGCGGGTACGAGCAGTACTTC
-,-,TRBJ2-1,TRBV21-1,CASSPHALRVYYNEQFF,TGTGCCAGCAGCCCCCACGCGTTGCGGGTGTACTACAATGAGCAGTTCTTC
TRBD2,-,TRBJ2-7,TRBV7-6,CASSLVPGVAGVYEQYF,TGTGCCAGCAGCTTAGTGCCGGGGGTAGCGGGAGTATACGAGCAGTACTTC
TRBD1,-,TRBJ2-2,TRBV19,CASGRTGGSGELFF,TGTGCCAGTGGAAGGACAGGGGGTTCCGGGGAGCTGTTTTTT
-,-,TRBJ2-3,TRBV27,CASSLVYSSDTQYF,TGTGCCAGCAGTTTAGTATACTCATCGGATACGCAGTATTTT
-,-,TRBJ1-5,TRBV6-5,CASSYSGRPNQPQHF,TGTGCCAGCAGTTACTCTGGCAGGCCAAATCAGCCCCAGCATTTT
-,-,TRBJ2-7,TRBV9,CASSATGSGSYEQYF,TGTGCCAGCAGCGCTACAGGGTCGGGAAGCTACGAGCAGTACTTC
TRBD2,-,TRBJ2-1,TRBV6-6,CASSKREVVSYNEQFF,TGTGCCAGCAGTAAGCGGGAGGTAGTGTCCTACAATGAGCAGTTCTTC
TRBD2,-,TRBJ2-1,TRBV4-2,CASSQDGGGSPDNEQFF,TGTGCCAGCAGCCAAGACGGTGGCGGGAGCCCGGACAATGAGCAGTTCTTC
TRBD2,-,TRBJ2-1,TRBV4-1,CASSQDKFGGGGYNEQFF,TGCGCCAGCAGCCAAGATAAGTTTGGCGGGGGAGGGTACAATGAGCAGTTCTTC
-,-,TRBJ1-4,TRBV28,CASSFGGATNEKLFF,TGTGCCAGCAGTTTTGGCGGTGCAACTAATGAAAAACTGTTTTTT
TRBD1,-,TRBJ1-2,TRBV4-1,CASIKFAGQGNYGYTF,TGCGCCAGCATCAAATTCGCGGGACAGGGAAACTATGGCTACACCTTC
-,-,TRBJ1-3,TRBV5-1,CASSLAWGAGNTIYF,TGCGCCAGCAGCTTGGCTTGGGGGGCTGGAAACACCATATATTTT
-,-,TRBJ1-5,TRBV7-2,CASSPQRDQPQHF,TGTGCCAGCAGCCCCCAGCGGGATCAGCCCCAGCATTTT
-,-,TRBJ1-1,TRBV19,CASTQGGYTEAFF,TGTGCCAGTACACAAGGGGGTTACACTGAAGCTTTCTTT
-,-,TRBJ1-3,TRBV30,CAWSSGNTIYF,TGTGCCTGGAGTTCAGGAAACACCATATATTTT
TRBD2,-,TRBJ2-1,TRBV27,CASSPIAGGFSYEQFF,TGTGCCAGCAGTCCTATAGCGGGAGGCTTTTCATATGAGCAGTTCTTC
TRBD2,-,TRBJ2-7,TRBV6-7,CASSQSSRTSGRSTHEQYF,TGTGCCAGCAGTCAATCTTCACGGACTAGCGGGAGGAGTACCCACGAGCAGTACTTC
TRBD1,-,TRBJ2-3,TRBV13,CASSLVGQGVPTDTQYF,TGTGCCAGCAGCCTGGTCGGACAGGGGGTTCCTACAGATACGCAGTATTTT
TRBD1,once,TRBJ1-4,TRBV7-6,CASRVGTGISTNEKLFF,TGTGCCAGCAGAGTCGGGACAGGGATTAGTACTAATGAAAAACTGTTTTTT
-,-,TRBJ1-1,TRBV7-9,CASSHREGGRAFF,TGTGCCAGCAGCCACCGGGAGGGGGGCAGAGCTTTCTTT
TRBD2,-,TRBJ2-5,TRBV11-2,CASSWGTSGTIKETQYF,TGTGCCAGCAGCTGGGGGACTAGCGGGACGATCAAAGAGACCCAGTACTTC
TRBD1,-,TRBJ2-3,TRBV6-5,CASSGGTGGTDTQYF,TGTGCCAGCAGTGGCGGGACAGGGGGCACAGATACGCAGTATTTT
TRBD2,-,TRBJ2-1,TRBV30,CAWSPRTSGSFEQFF,TGTGCCTGGAGTCCGCGGACTAGCGGGAGTTTTGAGCAGTTCTTC
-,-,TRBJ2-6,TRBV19,CASSTLGSGANVLTF,TGTGCCAGTAGTACACTCGGGTCAGGGGCCAACGTCCTGACTTTC
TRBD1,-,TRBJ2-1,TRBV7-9,CASSQDRGTYNEQFF,TGTGCCAGCAGCCAAGACAGGGGGACCTACAATGAGCAGTTCTTC
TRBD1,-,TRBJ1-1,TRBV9,CASSVRWDRNTEAFF,TGTGCCAGCAGCGTCCGTTGGGACAGAAACACTGAAGCTTTCTTT
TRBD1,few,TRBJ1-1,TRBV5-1,CASSWDSLNTEAFF,TGCGCCAGCAGCTGGGACAGTCTAAACACTGAAGCTTTCTTT
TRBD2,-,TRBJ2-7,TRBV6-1,CASRVSGFIPYEQYF,TGTGCCAGCAGAGTTAGCGGGTTCATACCCTACGAGCAGTACTTC
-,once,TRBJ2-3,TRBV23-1,CASSQYPHGPRPGEDTQYF,TGCGCCAGCAGTCAGTACCCCCACGGCCCCCGACCAGGGGAAGATACGCAGTATTTT
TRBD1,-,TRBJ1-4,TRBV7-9,CASSTWTGGGEKLFF,TGTGCCAGCAGCACCTGGACAGGGGGGGGTGAAAAACTGTTTTTT